This entry describes one T cell receptor (beta chain). Germline CDR1 LNHDA, CDR2 SQIVND (reference sequence). The V segment lost 4 bases and the J segment 5 bases; nucleotides outside the gene matches: 4. The CDR3 is 14 residues long. This sample was included in a study of T cell changes during pregnancy in multiple sclerosis. Produced via immunoSEQ multiplex PCR; TCRdb's table is partial and in-frame only. Of approximately 130,000 clones listed, less than 97% are singletons. V is TRBV19 and J is TRBJ2-5; TRBD1 matches 10 bases. This TCR was recovered from a female donor with multiple sclerosis, enrolled in a pregnancy study. Sequencing used peripheral blood, obtained after pregnancy. The CDR3 region is CASSRQGARETQYF. CDR3 nucleotides: TGTGCCAGTAGTAGACAGGGGGCGAGGGAGACCCAGTACTTC. Together with reference TRBV19 and TRBJ2-5, the CDR3 gives the full variable domain: DGGITQSPKYLFRKEGQNVTLSCEQNLNHDAMYWYRQDPGQGLRLIYYSQIVNDFQKGDIAEGYSVSREKKESFPLTVTSAQKNPTAFYLCASSRQGARETQYFGPGTRLLVL.